This paragraph covers one T cell receptor beta chain sequence. In the source study's methods: Estimated nucleated cell counts came from reference gene primer amplification. Sequencing was performed with immunoSEQ multiplex PCR; in TCRdb, only in-frame clones are kept and a portion is missing. The V and J calls and the clone size are those of that table, but D and trimming were determined from the DNA. Among approximately 310,000 clones, roughly 87% were seen once, and the ten largest hold 1%. This sample is part of a study of blood T cell repertoires in COVID-19. The overall study: Donors in the United States, Italy and Spain gave samples during acute or convalescent COVID-19. Sample material is recorded as cDNA or gDNA derived from T cells, B-cell-depleted T cells, or PBMCs.

Between the trimmed V and J ends, which lost 6 bases and 4 bases, there was a span of 9 bases. Per the germline V gene, CDR1 is MNHEY and CDR2 is SVGAGI. This CDR3 is built from 12 residues. The sequenced sample consisted of peripheral blood. J is TRBJ1-2 and V is TRBV6-5; D is perhaps TRBD1 (5 bases). This sequence originates from a man between 45 and 60 years old with active or convalescent COVID-19. The CDR3, as DNA: TGTGCCAGCAGCCCCCAGGGCTATGGCTACACCTTC. Protein sequence: CASSPQGYGYTF.